The 6 T cell receptor beta chains below were found in one sample sequenced in a study of T cells expressing NK-cell markers. Following a re-call of the 5' RACE reads, TCRdb has one entry per CDR3 protein and lacks DNA. The table lists over 350,000 distinct CDR3 sequences, with roughly 10% in the top ten. The specimen sequenced was blood T cells: a sorted CD56 or NKG2C T cell subset, CD4+ or CD8+ T cells, or bulk PBMC T cells (not recorded which). These receptor sequences come from a woman between 50 and 59 years old in good health.

This chain joins TRBV6-5 and TRBJ1-2; without DNA, the TCRdb call of TRBD1 cannot be checked. The CDR3 is 14 amino acids. Germline V gives CDR1 MNHEY, CDR2 SVGAGI. The CDR3 spells CASSYGAGNYGYTF.

The V call is TRBV6-2 or TRBV6-3, the J call TRBJ2-7; TCRdb lists TRBD1, though no DNA is available to test this call. Germline-derived CDR1 and CDR2 are MNHEY and SVGEGT. CDR3 length: 13 amino acids. This CDR3 is CASSYGTADEQYF.

The J gene is TRBJ2-1, the V gene TRBV5-1. The CDR3 loop spans 17 amino acids. Per the germline V gene, CDR1 is SGHRS and CDR2 is YFSETQ. The CDR3 loop reads CASSLVVGGATYNEQFF.

The chain joins TRBV20-1 to TRBJ2-1; TCRdb reports TRBD2, a call that lacks DNA to check it against. The CDR3 is 13 residues long. Looked up from germline, CDR1 is DFQATT and CDR2 is SNEGSKA (reference sequence). CDR3 residues: CSALAGRDNEQFF.

Here the CDR3 reads CASSSPADMNTEAFF. This rearrangement joins TRBV12-3 or TRBV12-4 to TRBJ1-1; TCRdb gives TRBD1 as the D gene, but with no DNA this cannot be confirmed. This CDR3 has 15 amino acids.

The rearrangement joins TRBV7-3 to TRBJ2-1; TCRdb gives TRBD2 as the D gene, but with no DNA this cannot be confirmed. This CDR3 is 13 amino acids long. Germline values: CDR1 SGHTA, CDR2 FQGTGA. CDR3 in amino acids: CASSFSPFIEQFF.